The 21 T cell receptor beta chains in this list originate from one sample, sequenced in a study of blood T cell repertoires in COVID-19. Measured with immunoSEQ multiplex PCR; TCRdb has only the in-frame clones, and not every one. The data show 150,000 or so clones, approximately 84% seen once. The material sequenced was PBMCs or T cells enriched from blood (not recorded which). The receptors here all came from a man in his fifties or sixties who had recovered from COVID-19.

The chain joins TRBV12-3 or TRBV12-4 to TRBJ1-1; D may be TRBD1 (6 bases). The CDR3 is made up of 13 amino acids. The V end was cut by 4 bases, the J end by 0 bases, with 6 bases between. CDR3 region: CASSWDMNTEAFF. Written as DNA, the CDR3 is TGTGCCAGCAGTTGGGACATGAACACTGAAGCTTTCTTT.

The gene calls are TRBV9 and TRBJ2-5; 8 bases match TRBD1. This CDR3 is 15 amino acids long. Per the germline V gene, CDR1 is SGDLS and CDR2 is YYNGEE. V lost 1 base to trimming and J lost 3 bases; unmatched junction nucleotides: 5. Written as DNA, the CDR3 is TGTGCCAGCAGCGTAAAGACAGGGGCCGAAGAGACCCAGTACTTC. Protein product: CASSVKTGAEETQYF.

This clone appeared a single time. The chain employs TRBV10-3 and TRBJ2-6; the D gene is possibly TRBD1 (6 bases). CDR1 ENHRY and CDR2 SYGVKD come from the germline V gene. Between the trimmed V and J ends, which lost 4 bases and 0 bases, there was a span of 10 bases. The CDR3 runs to 16 residues. CDR3 coding DNA: TGTGCCATCAGTGCGACACAGGGCTCTGGGGCCAACGTCCTGACTTTC. It translates to CAISATQGSGANVLTF.

The chain carries TRBV4-1 and TRBJ2-1, with 12 bases lining up with TRBD2. V was pared by 1 base and J by 10 bases, with 8 bases of the junction left unmatched. The germline V gene encodes CDR1 MGHRA and CDR2 YSYEKL. The CDR3 totals 16 residues. CDR3 protein: CASSQVSSGGAREQFF. Written as DNA, the CDR3 is TGCGCCAGCAGCCAAGTTTCTAGCGGGGGGGCTAGGGAGCAGTTCTTC.

V usage is TRBV30 and J usage is TRBJ2-3; unclear D gene. The V gene lost 0 bases and the J gene lost 6 bases, with 4 bases spanning the gap. Germline V gene sequence: CDR1 GTSNPN, CDR2 SVGIG (reference sequence). This CDR3 has 11 amino acids. Written as DNA, the CDR3 is TGTGCCTGGAGTGTCCGGGATACGCAGTATTTT. Translating gives CAWSVRDTQYF.

This sequence joins TRBV11-2 and TRBJ1-1; TRBD1 aligns across 7 bases. The CDR3 runs 13 residues. CDR1 SGHAT and CDR2 FQNNGV come from the germline V gene. V gave up 5 bases and J gave up 10 bases; unmatched junction bases: 10. DNA of the CDR3: TGTGCCAGCAGCACAGGGGACGGTGGAGGAGCTTTCTTT. It codes for CASSTGDGGGAFF.

This clone was counted only a few times. The chain recombines TRBV5-1 with TRBJ2-5, with D maybe TRBD2 (6 bases). Trimming left V 5 bases short and J 5 bases short, with 10 bases between. The CDR3 covers 12 residues. Germline V gene lookup returns CDR1 SGHRS and CDR2 YFSETQ. The DNA of the CDR3 is TGCGCCAGCAGGTGGGGGGACGAGACCCAGTACTTC. Translating it yields CASRWGDETQYF.

The chain employs TRBV30 and TRBJ2-3; tentative D call: TRBD2 (6 bases). V lost 2 bases, J lost 3 bases, and 12 bases lay in between. Germline V gives CDR1 GTSNPN, CDR2 SVGIG (reference sequence). CDR3 size: 14 residues. CDR3 in amino acids: CAWSYSAGTDTQYF. In nucleotides, the CDR3 is TGTGCCTGGAGTTATAGCGCGGGAACAGATACGCAGTATTTT.

The chain carries TRBV25-1 and TRBJ1-6, with 10 bases that match TRBD1. There are 16 residues in the CDR3. Unmatched junction bases numbered 10, after V lost 5 bases and J lost 9 bases. The germline V gene encodes CDR1 MGHDK and CDR2 SYGVNS. This CDR3 reads CASSPLFGQGVSPLHF. The DNA for the CDR3 is TGTGCCAGCAGTCCCCTCTTCGGACAGGGGGTTTCACCCCTCCACTTT.

This chain uses TRBV21-1 with TRBJ1-2. TRBV21-1 is annotated as a pseudogene. The length of the CDR3 is 19 residues. The CDR3 spells CASSKSDSDSREVNYGYTF. Here the CDR3 DNA reads TGTGCCAGCAGCAAATCCGACTCGGACAGCCGGGAGGTTAACTATGGCTACACCTTC.

The chain employs TRBV7-9 and TRBJ2-5; TRBD2 might be the D (7 bases). The V and J ends lost 1 base and 5 bases respectively, with 17 bases between them. This CDR3 spans 16 amino acids. Germline CDR1 is SEHNR and CDR2 is FQNEAQ (reference sequence). The CDR3 reads CASSLGYNREGETQYF. DNA of the CDR3: TGTGCCAGCAGCTTAGGGTACAACAGGGAGGGGGAGACCCAGTACTTC.

The chain has TRBV25-1 and TRBJ1-5; D may be TRBD1 (5 bases). Germline-derived CDR1 and CDR2 are MGHDK and SYGVNS. Trimming pared 4 bases from V and 5 bases from J, leaving 9 bases between. This CDR3 is 13 amino acids long. The CDR3 DNA sequence: TGTGCCAGCAGTGCACAGGCTCATCAGCCCCAGCATTTT. Residues: CASSAQAHQPQHF.

This sequence joins TRBV6-5 and TRBJ1-6; D possibly corresponds to TRBD1 (6 bases). Trimming pared 6 bases from V and 0 bases from J, leaving 9 bases between. The CDR3 is 15 residues long. Germline V CDR1 and CDR2: MNHEY, SVGAGI. The CDR3 DNA reads TGTGCCAGCAGAGGACAGAGCTCCTATAATTCACCCCTCCACTTT. Its protein product is CASRGQSSYNSPLHF.

CDR3: CASSLGSSTDTQYF. In nucleotides, the CDR3 is TGCGCCAGCAGCTTGGGTTCTAGCACAGATACGCAGTATTTT. The chain joins TRBV5-1 to TRBJ2-3; D is unresolved. There are 14 residues in the CDR3. The V and J ends lost 0 bases and 0 bases respectively, with 5 bases between them. Looked up from germline, CDR1 is SGHRS and CDR2 is YFSETQ.

This sequence joins TRBV4-2 and TRBJ2-2, with 8 nucleotides matching TRBD2. The CDR3 spans 17 residues. Trimming at V came to 4 bases and at J to 2 bases, leaving 9 bases not matched to a gene. Germline values: CDR1 LGHNA, CDR2 YNFKEQ. CDR3 nucleotide sequence: TGTGCCAGCAGCCGGCTTGGGGCGGGGGGCAACACCGGGGAGCTGTTTTTT. It encodes CASSRLGAGGNTGELFF.

The chain uses TRBV6-5 and TRBJ1-6; perhaps TRBD1 as D (5 bases). The CDR3 sequence is 14 residues long. The V gene's germline CDR1 is MNHEY and CDR2 SVGAGI. V lost 5 bases to trimming and J lost 7 bases, with 12 bases between them. Here the CDR3 reads CASSLGGSNSPLHF. In nucleotides, the CDR3 is TGTGCCAGCAGTCTGGGGGGTTCGAATTCACCCCTCCACTTT.

CDR3 coding DNA: TGCGCCAGCAGCTCACAGGGGGTGTCGGCAGATACGCAGTATTTT. As protein: CASSSQGVSADTQYF. V gene TRBV5-1 combines with J gene TRBJ2-3, with 8 bases that match TRBD1. Germline lookup yields CDR1 SGHRS and CDR2 YFSETQ. The length of the CDR3 is 15 residues. Unmatched junction bases numbered 7, after V lost 3 bases and J lost 4 bases.

The chain employs TRBV9 and TRBJ2-5, with a weak D call TRBD2 (5 bases). The CDR3 loop spans 13 amino acids. Germline CDR1 reads SGDLS; CDR2 reads YYNGEE. The V end was cut by 2 bases, the J end by 5 bases, with 10 bases between. The CDR3 nucleotides are TGTGCCAGCAGCGTCGGCGGGTTTGAGACCCAGTACTTC. Translation gives CASSVGGFETQYF.

The chain recombines TRBV4-3 with TRBJ1-2, with 8 nucleotides matching TRBD1. Germline loops: CDR1 LGHNA, CDR2 YSLEER. The CDR3 covers 16 residues. The V segment lost 4 bases and the J segment 0 bases; nucleotides outside the gene matches: 7. The CDR3 here is CASSPRTGQANYGYTF. The DNA for the CDR3 is TGCGCCAGCAGCCCACGGACAGGGCAAGCTAACTATGGCTACACCTTC.

Only one count was recorded for this clone. This sequence joins TRBV12-3 or TRBV12-4 and TRBJ2-2; D call uncertain. The CDR3 is made up of 13 amino acids. The V end was cut by 4 bases, the J end by 6 bases, with 9 bases between. The CDR3 reads CASSSRNAGELFF. CDR3 nucleotide sequence: TGTGCCAGCAGTTCGAGAAATGCCGGGGAGCTGTTTTTT.

The chain is built from TRBV2 and TRBJ1-2; 9 nucleotides agree with TRBD1. Germline CDR1 reads SNHLY; CDR2 reads FYNNEI. V lost 6 bases and J lost 8; bases outside the gene matches: 13. CDR3 length: 15 residues. CDR3 nucleotide sequence: TGTGCCAGCAGCCCCCTAGGGACAGGGACTTTGGGCTACACCTTC. It specifies CASSPLGTGTLGYTF.